This T cell receptor beta chain is from a study of human T cells and chemical hapten exposure. Extraction of total RNA was performed on unfractionated whole blood. This clonotype was seen ten or more times. V was pared by 5 bases and J by 0 bases, with 5 bases of the junction left unmatched. CDR3 length equals 16 residues. Germline V lookup: CDR1 SGHVS, CDR2 FNYEAQ. Authors' methods: Samples ranged from roughly 23,224 to 690,600 TCRs, with a median of 95,638. TCRdb recomputed calls from the 5' RACE reads with MiXCR, one row per CDR3 protein. The V and J calls shown here were made by TCRdb, not taken from the authors' results. The table records about 81,000 distinct CDR3 sequences, roughly 8% of them present only once.

V gene TRBV7-6 combines with J gene TRBJ1-5; 9 bases line up with TRBD1. The sequence was collected from a male donor in good health. As DNA, the CDR3 is TGTGCCAGCAGCCCTGGACAGGGGAATAGCAATCAGCCCCAGCATTTT. This codes for CASSPGQGNSNQPQHF.